Listed here is a single T cell receptor (beta chain). What it binds is unknown. The source of the sample is a study of cytomegalovirus exposure and HLA in healthy donors. Study results and limitations: One later analysis reportedly identified an Asian-associated ancestry cluster that showed fewer N-insertions than the roughly 600-donor mean.

The PCR employed 60 Vbeta primers together with 13 Jbeta primers. The repertoire was sequenced with immunoSEQ multiplex PCR; TCRdb's copy has only in-frame clones and lacks some. Seen here are 60,000 to 75,000 clones, approximately 79% observed once, and the top ten hold around an eighth. Germline loops: CDR1 SQVTM, CDR2 ANQGSEA. The CDR3 length is 16 residues. Deletions cut 0 bases from V and 0 bases from J, with 12 bases between. The rearrangement links TRBV29-1 to TRBJ2-1, with D perhaps TRBD2 (6 bases). Specimen: PBMCs. This TCR was sampled from a woman in her thirties or forties in good health and CMV-seropositive. CDR3 bases: TGCAGCGTTGAAGAGGGGGGAGGCAGCTCCTACAATGAGCAGTTCTTC. Protein: CSVEEGGGSSYNEQFF.